Presented here are 9 T cell receptor beta chains from one specimen sequenced in a study of CD8 T cells in ankylosing spondylitis. TCRdb independently ran MiXCR on the 5' RACE reads; one entry per CDR3 protein. Among around 250,000 distinct CDR3 sequences listed, over 15% were seen once. Sample: blood, either unsorted or a sorted T cell fraction (not recorded which). The receptors shown here come from a male donor with ankylosing spondylitis or in good health (not recorded which).

There are many counts of this clonotype. The chain combines TRBV7-8 with TRBJ2-3; TRBD2 aligns across 12 bases. Trimming took 4 bases from V and 3 from J; bases not matched to a gene: 11. CDR3 length equals 18 residues. Germline CDR1 is SGHVS and CDR2 is FQNEAQ. DNA of the CDR3: TGTGCCAGCAGCTCCCCCCGACTAGCGGGAGTTGGAACAGATACGCAGTATTTT. Translation: CASSSPRLAGVGTDTQYF.

In its sample, this clonotype was seen a few times. V is TRBV6-5 and J is TRBJ2-5; 9 positions agree with TRBD2. The CDR3 extends over 14 amino acids. CDR1 MNHEY and CDR2 SVGAGI come from the germline V gene. V gave up 3 bases and J gave up 5 bases; unmatched junction bases: 4. CDR3 coding DNA: TGTGCCAGCAGTTATAGCGGGGGTGGGGAGACCCAGTACTTC. Its translation: CASSYSGGGETQYF.

The chain employs TRBV6-5 and TRBJ1-1, with unresolved D. The V gene's germline CDR1 is MNHEY and CDR2 SVGAGI. The V gene lost 0 bases and the J gene lost 6 bases, with 8 bases spanning the gap. The CDR3 covers 13 residues. This chain's CDR3 is CASSYSSRSEAFF. CDR3 nucleotide sequence: TGTGCCAGCAGTTACTCGAGTAGATCTGAAGCTTTCTTT.

The chain employs TRBV9 and TRBJ1-3; TRBD1 might be the D (6 bases). The germline gives CDR1 SGDLS, CDR2 YYNGEE. This CDR3 has 16 residues. Trimming stripped 3 bases from V and 4 bases from J, with 17 bases between. The CDR3 reads CASSATGQHLGNTIYF. In DNA, the CDR3 is TGTGCCAGCAGCGCAACGGGACAACACCTCGGAAACACCATATATTTT.

The V and J genes are TRBV29-1 and TRBJ2-7; D perhaps matches TRBD1 (5 bases). CDR3 length: 17 residues. The V gene lost 0 bases and the J gene lost 9 bases, with 27 bases spanning the gap. Germline CDR1 reads SQVTM; CDR2 reads ANQGSEA. CDR3: CSVEESVVGQVLGAQYF. DNA for the CDR3: TGCAGCGTTGAAGAAAGTGTTGTGGGGCAGGTTTTAGGTGCGCAGTACTTC.

At least ten counts were recorded for this clonotype. The chain uses TRBV28 and TRBJ2-7; D might be TRBD1 (5 bases). Trimming pared 5 bases from V and 0 bases from J, leaving 14 bases between. CDR3 length: 15 residues. Germline loops: CDR1 MDHEN, CDR2 SYDVKM. Here the CDR3 DNA reads TGTGCCAGCAGTCCCACCTCTGACAGCTCCTACGAGCAGTACTTC. It codes for CASSPTSDSSYEQYF.

This clonotype was detected ten times or more. The V gene is TRBV6-5, the J gene TRBJ1-2, with 7 nucleotides matching TRBD1. This CDR3 contains 17 residues. CDR1 MNHEY and CDR2 SVGAGI come from the germline V gene. V dropped 0 bases and J dropped 0; count of bases not matched to a gene: 7. CDR3 sequence: CASSYSRTGKANYGYTF. CDR3 DNA sequence: TGTGCCAGCAGTTACTCCCGGACAGGCAAAGCTAACTATGGCTACACCTTC.

This clonotype has ten or more counts. The chain combines TRBV14 with TRBJ2-1; D is possibly TRBD2 (5 bases). Germline assignment: CDR1 SGHDN and CDR2 FVKESK. The CDR3 loop spans 14 amino acids. V dropped 7 bases and J dropped 6 bases, with 16 bases sitting between them. The CDR3 spells CASTSGLEPNEQFF. DNA of the CDR3: TGTGCCAGCACCTCCGGACTCGAGCCCAATGAGCAGTTCTTC.

This clonotype was found a few times. CDR3 in amino acids: CASSPGQASNQPQHF. CDR3 sequence (DNA): TGTGCCAGCAGCCCCGGACAGGCCAGCAATCAGCCCCAGCATTTT. The chain carries TRBV9 and TRBJ1-5, with 7 nucleotides matching TRBD1. The CDR3 totals 15 residues. Trimming at V came to 4 bases and at J to 1 base, leaving 5 bases not matched to a gene. Germline CDR1 SGDLS, CDR2 YYNGEE. The full variable domain, with the rest looked up from reference TRBV9 and TRBJ1-5, is DSGVTQTPKHLITATGQRVTLRCSPRSGDLSVYWYQQSLDQGLQFLIQYYNGEERAKGNILERFSAQQFPDLHSELNLSSLELGDSALYFCASSPGQASNQPQHFGDGTRLSIL.